This TCR beta chain was captured by sequencing in a study of blood T cells in healthy people across ages. Across the study: About one barcoded beta molecule was captured per two T cells (by template switching). Study findings and constraints: Diversity of TCR beta per million T cells declined in a roughly linear way with age.

This clonotype was detected a few times. Its antigen remains unidentified. Trimming took 4 bases from V and 0 from J, leaving 17 bases between them. CDR1 and CDR2 (germline): MGHRA, YSYEKL. The CDR3 has 17 residues. Next came a second PCR, run for about 7 to 11 cycles, which used a sample-barcoded 5' primer along with a J-beta primer mix. A template-switch adaptor with 12 random nucleotides tagged each cDNA molecule. Via MiXCR, TCRdb re-called the 5' RACE reads, giving one row per CDR3 protein. The table includes 1.5 million to 2 million distinct CDR3 sequences, over 25% detected once. The chain links TRBV4-1 to TRBJ2-3, with D tentatively TRBD1 or TRBD2 (5 bases each). The material sequenced was blood. This TCR came from a woman in her 30s in good health. The CDR3 nucleotides are TGCGCCAGCAGCCCACCCGGGGCAGAAGCTAGCACAGATACGCAGTATTTT. This sequence encodes CASSPPGAEASTDTQYF.